The 25 T cell receptor beta chains below were found in one sample sequenced in a study of CD8 T cells in ankylosing spondylitis (TCRdb year 2017). Library method: 5' RACE. TCRdb shows the sequencer as Illumina HiSeq 2500. TCRdb applied fastp at Q25 and MiXCR to the public reads, then kept only in-frame beta chains. Records with the same CDR3 protein are collapsed into one entry carrying the most frequent genes and DNA. The sample includes about 200,000 distinct CDR3 sequences, with more than 25% observed a single time. More than 6.5% of the sample is taken by the ten largest. Sequenced: blood, either unsorted or a sorted T cell fraction (not recorded which). Receptors originate from a male donor with ankylosing spondylitis or in good health (not recorded which).

The chain has TRBV5-1 and TRBJ2-5; D is perhaps TRBD1 (6 bases). Trimming removed 3 bases from V and 5 bases from J, with 20 bases in between. Germline CDR1 SGHRS, CDR2 YFSETQ. The CDR3 contains 16 residues. The CDR3 DNA follows: TGCGCCAGCAGCTCCCAGGGGTATGGCACAGGGGAGACCCAGTACTTC. This encodes CASSSQGYGTGETQYF.

This rearrangement joins TRBV15 to TRBJ2-2; 13 bases are a match to TRBD2. This CDR3 has 16 amino acids. Germline V lookup: CDR1 LNHNV, CDR2 YYDKDF (reference sequence). With V trimmed by 4 bases and J by 3 bases, 2 bases remained unmatched. The CDR3 DNA sequence: TGTGCCACCAGCACTACTAGCGGGAGGGACACCGGGGAGCTGTTTTTT. The encoded protein is CATSTTSGRDTGELFF. The full variable domain, its missing parts supplied by reference TRBV15 and TRBJ2-2, is DAMVIQNPRYQVTQFGKPVTLSCSQTLNHNVMYWYQQKSSQAPKLLFHYYDKDFNNEADTPDNFQSRRPNTSFCFLDIRSPGLGDTAMYLCATSTTSGRDTGELFFGEGSRLTVL.

The chain joins TRBV20-1 to TRBJ1-2; D may be TRBD1 (5 bases). V lost 1 base, J lost 8 bases, and 11 bases lay in between. Germline V CDR1 and CDR2: DFQATT, SNEGSKA (reference sequence). This CDR3 spans 12 amino acids. The CDR3 DNA reads TGCAGTGCTAGAGGGGGACCCGAGGGCTACACCTTC. As protein: CSARGGPEGYTF.

This clonotype was detected many times. The rearrangement links TRBV5-1 to TRBJ2-7; 7 bases line up with TRBD1. Looked up from germline, CDR1 is SGHRS and CDR2 is YFSETQ. The junction had 10 bases not matched to a gene; V was cut back by 10 bases and J by 3 bases. There are 13 residues in the CDR3. The DNA of the CDR3 is TGCGCCGGGTCGGGGACAGAATTCTACGAGCAGTACTTC. It encodes CAGSGTEFYEQYF.

This clonotype was counted ten times or more. The gene calls are TRBV7-8 and TRBJ2-3; D gene unclear. V was cut by 5 bases and J by 6 bases, with 12 bases left in between. From germline, CDR1 is SGHVS and CDR2 FQNEAQ. There are 13 residues in the CDR3. In nucleotides, the CDR3 is TGTGCCAGCAGCCTGCAATCATGGGATACGCAGTATTTT. This codes for CASSLQSWDTQYF.

This clonotype has at least ten counts. The V call is TRBV5-5, the J call TRBJ1-1; TRBD1 aligns across 7 bases. V lost 3 bases and J lost 4; bases outside the gene matches: 6. The CDR3 spans 14 residues. The germline V gene encodes CDR1 SGHKS and CDR2 YYEKEE (reference sequence). The chain's CDR3 is CASSWGQRRTEAFF. The CDR3 DNA reads TGTGCCAGCAGCTGGGGACAGAGACGCACTGAAGCTTTCTTT.

Here the CDR3 DNA reads TGTGCCAGCAGTTCGGCGTACCAAGAGACCCAGTACTTC. This encodes CASSSAYQETQYF. The chain combines TRBV27 with TRBJ2-5; D call uncertain. V was cut by 4 bases and J by 0 bases, with 6 bases left in between. The CDR3 is made up of 13 amino acids. Germline V gene lookup returns CDR1 MNHEY and CDR2 SMNVEV (reference sequence).

The V and J genes are TRBV20-1 and TRBJ2-3; 10 positions match TRBD2. J gave up 5 bases and V 0 bases, and 11 bases lay outside the gene matches. The germline V gene encodes CDR1 DFQATT and CDR2 SNEGSKA (reference sequence). The CDR3 spans 17 residues. In DNA form, the CDR3 reads TGCAGTGCTAGAGATGCAAGGAGTAGCGGGAGGATAGATACGCAGTATTTT. Translating gives CSARDARSSGRIDTQYF.

V gene TRBV6-5 combines with J gene TRBJ2-3; D unclear. CDR1 is MNHEY, CDR2 SVGAGI, per germline. V lost 0 bases and J 0 bases, leaving 10 bases between the germline ends. CDR3 length equals 16 residues. CDR3 region: CASSYSGRSSTDTQYF. The CDR3 nucleotides read TGTGCCAGCAGTTACTCAGGGCGGTCAAGCACAGATACGCAGTATTTT.

DNA for the CDR3: TGTGCCAGCAGTCGGTTAGGGGAATCCTACGAGCAGTACTTC. It codes for CASSRLGESYEQYF. This rearrangement joins TRBV6-2 or TRBV6-3 to TRBJ2-7; TRBD1 is a possible D gene (5 bases). Trimming removed 5 bases from V and 1 base from J, with 12 bases in between. This CDR3 is built from 14 residues. From germline, CDR1 is MNHEY and CDR2 SVGEGT.

The rearrangement links TRBV20-1 to TRBJ1-6, with TRBD1 matching 7 bases. CDR1 DFQATT and CDR2 SNEGSKA come from the germline V gene (reference sequence). This CDR3 is 17 amino acids long. V gave up 0 bases and J gave up 7 bases; unmatched junction bases: 12. The CDR3 reads CSARDQDRAGVNSPLHF. For the CDR3, the DNA is TGCAGTGCTAGAGATCAAGACAGGGCAGGAGTCAATTCACCCCTCCACTTT.

This clonotype was seen a handful of times. This sequence joins TRBV20-1 and TRBJ2-2; 7 nucleotides line up with TRBD1. V dropped 0 bases and J dropped 0; count of bases not matched to a gene: 10. The CDR3 has 18 residues. Germline CDR1 reads DFQATT; CDR2 reads SNEGSKA (reference sequence). The CDR3 protein is CSARDGGTGTANTGELFF. The CDR3 coding sequence is TGCAGTGCTAGAGATGGTGGGACCGGGACAGCGAACACCGGGGAGCTGTTTTTT.

This clonotype has a count of ten or more. J is TRBJ1-3 and V is TRBV4-2; no firm D call. Trimming removed 3 bases from V and 0 bases from J, with 12 bases in between. Germline CDR1 and CDR2: LGHNA and YNFKEQ. This CDR3 has 16 amino acids. CDR3 loop: CASSHSRAGSGNTIYF. The CDR3 DNA reads as TGTGCCAGCAGCCACTCACGCGCGGGCTCTGGAAACACCATATATTTT.

This clonotype was recorded at least ten times. The rearrangement joins TRBV5-1 to TRBJ2-3; D not certain. CDR1 is SGHRS and CDR2 is YFSETQ in the germline V gene. V shed 4 bases and J shed 1 base, with 13 bases lying between them. CDR3 length: 15 amino acids. The CDR3: CASSPQADRTDTQYF. CDR3 nucleotide sequence: TGCGCCAGCAGCCCCCAGGCGGACCGCACAGATACGCAGTATTTT. The whole variable domain, filled in from reference TRBV5-1 and TRBJ2-3, reads KAGVTQTPRYLIKTRGQQVTLSCSPISGHRSVSWYQQTPGQGLQFLFEYFSETQRNKGNFPGRFSGRQFSNSRSEMNVSTLELGDSALYLCASSPQADRTDTQYFGPGTRLTVL.

This clonotype came up a few times. CDR3 sequence: CSAPRNGSGRSREQFF. CDR3 coding DNA: TGCAGTGCCCCACGGAATGGCAGCGGGAGATCCCGGGAGCAGTTCTTC. The V gene is TRBV20-1, the J gene TRBJ2-1; 8 positions agree with TRBD2. The ends lost 6 bases at V and 10 bases at J; junction bases unmatched: 20. Germline V CDR1 and CDR2: DFQATT, SNEGSKA (reference sequence). The CDR3 runs 16 residues.

This clonotype was seen at least ten times. This sequence joins TRBV4-3 and TRBJ2-1; perhaps TRBD2 as D (6 bases). The V end lost 1 base, the J end lost 8 bases, and 15 bases lay between the germline ends. Germline assignment: CDR1 LGHNA and CDR2 YSLEER. The CDR3 runs 15 residues. CDR3 protein: CASSQGGETWDEQFF. CDR3 DNA sequence: TGCGCCAGCAGCCAAGGGGGGGAAACCTGGGATGAGCAGTTCTTC.

The table lists this clonotype with a count of one. The rearrangement links TRBV10-2 to TRBJ1-2, with 10 positions matching TRBD1. In germline, CDR1 is WSHSY, CDR2 SAAADI. This CDR3 has 15 amino acids. With V trimmed by 4 bases and J by 6 bases, 8 bases remained unmatched. CDR3 sequence (DNA): TGCGCCAGCAGTGTTGGGACAGGGGCGAGGAATGGCTACACCTTC. Its translation: CASSVGTGARNGYTF.

At least ten counts were recorded for this clonotype. The chain employs TRBV20-1 and TRBJ2-3; no clear D gene. Trimming pared 6 bases from V and 3 bases from J, leaving 13 bases between. This CDR3 is 13 amino acids long. The V gene's germline CDR1 is DFQATT and CDR2 SNEGSKA (reference sequence). In DNA form, the CDR3 reads TGCAGTGCCATCCCGGTCACGACAGATACGCAGTATTTT. It specifies CSAIPVTTDTQYF.

The gene calls are TRBV29-1 and TRBJ1-1; D not certain. This CDR3 is built from 10 residues. The V gene's germline CDR1 is SQVTM and CDR2 ANQGSEA. The V and J ends lost 4 bases and 8 bases respectively, with 8 bases between them. CDR3 sequence reads: CSVGPLEAFF. The CDR3 DNA reads TGCAGCGTTGGACCCTTGGAAGCTTTCTTT.

V and J are TRBV5-1 and TRBJ2-5; D might be TRBD2 (5 bases). The CDR3 extends over 14 amino acids. Germline-derived CDR1 and CDR2 are SGHRS and YFSETQ. The V end was cut by 3 bases, the J end by 5 bases, with 14 bases between. This CDR3 is CASSSGRRLETQYF. The CDR3 DNA reads as TGCGCCAGCAGCTCGGGAAGGCGCTTGGAGACCCAGTACTTC.

This clonotype came up many times. The V and J genes are TRBV12-3 or TRBV12-4 and TRBJ1-4; D is perhaps TRBD1 (5 bases). With 1 base removed from V and 7 bases from J, the gap between germline ends came to 10 bases. This CDR3 comprises 14 residues. CDR3 in DNA: TGTGCCAGCAGTTTAGAGCCCCAGGGTGAAAAACTGTTTTTT. Translation: CASSLEPQGEKLFF.

On this clonotype: Mismatch with germline at one junction end may stem from a read error. This chain links TRBV28 with TRBJ2-3; D uncertain. The CDR3 covers 13 residues. The germline V gene encodes CDR1 MDHEN and CDR2 SYDVKM. The CDR3 loop is CASRGTSTDSQYF. CDR3 coding DNA: TGTGCCAGCAGGGGCACCTCCACAGATTCGCAGTATTTT.

This clonotype was picked up many times. This chain connects TRBV2 to TRBJ2-5, with D possibly TRBD1 on 5 matching bases. V shed 7 bases and J shed 3 bases, with 12 bases lying between them. The CDR3 is 13 amino acids. The germline CDR1 and CDR2 sequences are SNHLY and FYNNEI. The CDR3: CASTQVREETQYF. In DNA form, the CDR3 reads TGTGCCAGCACACAGGTTCGTGAAGAGACCCAGTACTTC.

This chain joins TRBV5-1 and TRBJ2-5; D gene ambiguous. The CDR3 covers 13 residues. V was cut by 0 bases and J by 4 bases, with 7 bases left in between. Per the germline V gene, CDR1 is SGHRS and CDR2 is YFSETQ. Here the CDR3 DNA reads TGCGCCAGCAGCTTGGAGTCGGGAGAGACCCAGTACTTC. Its protein is CASSLESGETQYF.

The genes are TRBV9 and TRBJ2-7, with 11 bases that match TRBD2. This CDR3 contains 16 residues. The germline V gene has CDR1 SGDLS and CDR2 YYNGEE. V lost 1 base and J lost 7; bases outside the gene matches: 10. CDR3 sequence: CASSVTGLAGGDEQYF. The CDR3 DNA is TGTGCCAGCAGCGTAACTGGGCTAGCGGGAGGAGATGAGCAGTACTTC.